Following are 20 T cell receptor beta chains from one sample sequenced in a study of blood T cell repertoires in COVID-19. Measured with immunoSEQ multiplex PCR; TCRdb has only the in-frame clones, and not every one. The sample lists about 160,000 clones; approximately 84% were seen once. Sequences were obtained from peripheral blood. The receptors come from a man between 65 and 85 years old with acute or convalescent COVID-19.

The V call is TRBV7-8, the J call TRBJ1-5, with a possible D match to TRBD1 (6 bases). This CDR3 has 17 amino acids. Germline-derived CDR1 and CDR2 are SGHVS and FQNEAQ. V lost 1 base and J lost 1, with 14 bases in between. CDR3 residues: CASSLDSRQGSNQPQHF. CDR3 sequence (DNA): TGTGCCAGCAGCTTAGATTCGCGGCAGGGGAGCAATCAGCCCCAGCATTTT.

This clone has only one observation. V usage is TRBV5-5 and J usage is TRBJ2-1; the D gene is possibly TRBD1 (6 bases). The CDR3 consists of 13 residues. Germline V gives CDR1 SGHKS, CDR2 YYEKEE (reference sequence). Trimming pared 5 bases from V and 8 bases from J, leaving 14 bases between. The CDR3 region is CASRGQGRDEQFF. DNA for the CDR3: TGTGCCAGCAGGGGTCAGGGGCGAGATGAGCAGTTCTTC.

CDR3 nucleotides: TGTGCCAGCAGCCCCCAGCTCCGAGGCGGGACCCAGTACTTC. Encoded protein: CASSPQLRGGTQYF. This rearrangement joins TRBV14 to TRBJ2-5; D remains ambiguous. V dropped 4 bases and J dropped 7 bases, with 16 bases sitting between them. Germline V gene data show CDR1 as SGHDN and CDR2 as FVKESK. The CDR3 has 14 residues.

The chain employs TRBV7-9 and TRBJ2-5, with D maybe TRBD2 (6 bases). The length of the CDR3 is 14 residues. Germline CDR1 and CDR2: SEHNR and FQNEAQ (reference sequence). Trimming took 5 bases from V and 6 from J, leaving 16 bases between them. The CDR3 coding sequence is TGTGCCAGCAGCCCAGTGGGGGGTTCACAGACCCAGTACTTC. Translating gives CASSPVGGSQTQYF.

The chain joins TRBV12-3 or TRBV12-4 to TRBJ1-5; D might be TRBD1 (5 bases). V lost 2 bases and J 5 bases, leaving 7 bases between the germline ends. The CDR3 length is 13 residues. The CDR3 is CASSLQGDQPQHF. The CDR3 region has the DNA TGTGCCAGCAGTTTACAGGGTGATCAGCCCCAGCATTTT.

In nucleotides, the CDR3 is TGTGCCAGCAGCTTGGTTATTCAGGGTGCCCACGAGCAGTACTTC. Encoded protein: CASSLVIQGAHEQYF. This chain uses TRBV5-6 with TRBJ2-7; D is possibly TRBD1 (5 bases). Trimming left V 0 bases short and J 5 bases short, with 15 bases between. Germline assignment: CDR1 SGHDT and CDR2 YYEEEE. The CDR3 contains 15 residues.

The chain recombines TRBV28 with TRBJ1-1, with a possible D match to TRBD1 (6 bases). The CDR3 extends over 16 amino acids. CDR1 is MDHEN and CDR2 is SYDVKM in the germline V gene. The ends were cut back, 5 bases at V and 5 bases at J, with 21 bases in the middle. The DNA of the CDR3 is TGTGCCAGCAGTCCCCAGGGTAGGGGGTTTGATACTGAAGCTTTCTTT. As protein: CASSPQGRGFDTEAFF.

The chain uses TRBV6-5 and TRBJ1-5; TRBD1 matches at 8 bases. CDR3 length: 14 residues. Trimming at V came to 5 bases and at J to 7 bases, leaving 7 bases not matched to a gene. Germline assignment: CDR1 MNHEY and CDR2 SVGAGI. The CDR3 is CASSPDRGGQPQHF. The CDR3 bases are TGTGCCAGCAGTCCAGACAGGGGAGGACAGCCCCAGCATTTT.

V usage is TRBV5-6 and J usage is TRBJ1-5; D not certain. This CDR3 region has 14 residues. Germline V gives CDR1 SGHDT, CDR2 YYEEEE. Trimming stripped 0 bases from V and 7 bases from J, with 11 bases between. This CDR3 is CASSLATSRQPQHF. In DNA, the CDR3 is TGTGCCAGCAGCTTGGCAACATCCCGACAGCCCCAGCATTTT.

The rearrangement joins TRBV11-2 to TRBJ2-7, with D perhaps TRBD2 (5 bases). V was clipped by 3 bases and J by 4 bases, with 10 bases between them. This CDR3 is 13 amino acids long. Germline V gene sequence: CDR1 SGHAT, CDR2 FQNNGV. The CDR3 DNA follows: TGTGCCAGCAGCTTCAGACTACCATACGAGCAGTACTTC. It specifies CASSFRLPYEQYF.

The rearrangement uses TRBV6-6 and TRBJ1-2, with a possible D match to TRBD1 (6 bases). Trimming took 5 bases from V and 8 from J, leaving 15 bases between them. This CDR3 comprises 13 residues. CDR1 is MNHNY, CDR2 SVGAGI, per germline (reference sequence). The CDR3 sequence is CASSPQGHSGYTF. Here the CDR3 DNA reads TGTGCCAGCAGTCCTCAGGGACATTCGGGCTACACCTTC.

The rearrangement links TRBV12-3 or TRBV12-4 to TRBJ1-1, with a tentative D call TRBD1 (6 bases). Trimming stripped 6 bases from V and 11 bases from J, with 16 bases between. This CDR3 is 12 amino acids long. CDR3 coding DNA: TGTGCCAGCAGCCAGCCCGACAGGATGGCTTTCTTT. This encodes CASSQPDRMAFF.

The genes are TRBV6-5 and TRBJ1-6; no clear D gene. This CDR3 has 13 amino acids. Trimming removed 8 bases at V and 3 bases at J, with 8 bases between. Germline CDR1 MNHEY, CDR2 SVGAGI. The CDR3 loop is CASGGDYNSPLHF. CDR3 in DNA: TGTGCCAGCGGCGGGGACTATAATTCACCCCTCCACTTT.

This sequence joins TRBV6-1 and TRBJ2-1; weak D call: TRBD1 (6 bases). Trimming took off 7 bases at V and 1 base at J, with 11 bases between the two ends. This CDR3 has 14 residues. CDR1 and CDR2 (germline): MNHNS, SASEGT. The CDR3 here is CASTQDRSYNEQFF. The CDR3 DNA reads as TGTGCCAGCACCCAGGACAGATCCTACAATGAGCAGTTCTTC.

CDR3 DNA: TGTGCCAGCACAACGGACGGGGCCCTCCACTTT. Its translation is CASTTDGALHF. The rearrangement joins TRBV6-5 to TRBJ1-6; D gene unclear. V was pared by 7 bases and J by 14 bases, with 12 bases between. Germline values: CDR1 MNHEY, CDR2 SVGAGI. The CDR3 has 11 residues.

This chain links TRBV19 with TRBJ2-3; the match to TRBD2 covers 12 bases. J gave up 4 bases and V 4 bases, and 12 bases lay outside the gene matches. Germline V gene sequence: CDR1 LNHDA, CDR2 SQIVND (reference sequence). This CDR3 has 18 residues. The CDR3: CASSTSSGRARNSDTQYF. The CDR3 DNA is TGTGCCAGTAGTACCTCTAGCGGGAGGGCCAGAAACTCAGATACGCAGTATTTT.

This clone was picked up a small number of times. The V call is TRBV4-2, the J call TRBJ1-1, with TRBD1 as a possible D gene (5 bases). V lost 4 bases and J 3 bases, leaving 15 bases between the germline ends. This CDR3 spans 15 amino acids. Germline CDR1 and CDR2: LGHNA and YNFKEQ. CDR3 DNA: TGTGCCAGCAGCCTAGCAGCCAGGGAGGACACTGAAGCTTTCTTT. Residues: CASSLAAREDTEAFF.

This chain joins TRBV7-9 and TRBJ1-6; D not resolved. V lost 4 bases, J lost 6 bases, and 4 bases lay in between. The germline gives CDR1 SEHNR, CDR2 FQNEAQ (reference sequence). The CDR3 is 12 residues long. CDR3 residues: CASSSLNSPLHF. The CDR3 DNA reads as TGTGCCAGCAGCTCCCTTAATTCACCCCTCCACTTT.

J is TRBJ1-3 and V is TRBV3-1 (or the pseudogene TRBV3-2); possibly TRBD1 for D (5 bases). The CDR3 is 15 amino acids. Trimming removed 0 bases from V and 2 bases from J, with 8 bases in between. The germline gives CDR1 LGHDT, CDR2 YNNKEL (reference sequence). CDR3 loop: CASSQDWGPGNTIYF. The CDR3 coding sequence is TGTGCCAGCAGCCAAGATTGGGGCCCTGGAAACACCATATATTTT.

The chain joins TRBV20-1 to TRBJ1-5; the D is unclear. V was clipped by 1 base and J by 11 bases, with 9 bases between them. Germline V gene lookup returns CDR1 DFQATT and CDR2 SNEGSKA (reference sequence). The CDR3 is made up of 11 amino acids. CDR3 sequence (DNA): TGCAGTGCTAGAGCCGGGTCGGCCCAGCATTTT. This sequence encodes CSARAGSAQHF.